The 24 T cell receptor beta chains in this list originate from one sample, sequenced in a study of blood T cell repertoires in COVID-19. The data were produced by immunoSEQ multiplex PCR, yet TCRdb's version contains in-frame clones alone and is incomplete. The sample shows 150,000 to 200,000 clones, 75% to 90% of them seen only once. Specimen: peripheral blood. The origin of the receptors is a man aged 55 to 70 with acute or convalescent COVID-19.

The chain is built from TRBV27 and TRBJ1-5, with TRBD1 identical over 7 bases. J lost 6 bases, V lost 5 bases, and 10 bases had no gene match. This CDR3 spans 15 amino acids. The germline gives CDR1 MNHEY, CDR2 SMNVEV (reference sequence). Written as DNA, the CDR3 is TGTGCCAGCAGTGCCCGGACAGGATTGGGTCAGCCCCAGCATTTT. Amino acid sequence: CASSARTGLGQPQHF.

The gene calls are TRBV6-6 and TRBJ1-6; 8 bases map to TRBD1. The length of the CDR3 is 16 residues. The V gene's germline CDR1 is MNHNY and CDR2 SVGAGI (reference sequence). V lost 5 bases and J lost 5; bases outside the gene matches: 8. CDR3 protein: CASSPQGAKNNSPLHF. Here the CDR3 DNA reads TGTGCCAGCAGTCCCCAGGGGGCAAAAAATAATTCACCCCTCCACTTT.

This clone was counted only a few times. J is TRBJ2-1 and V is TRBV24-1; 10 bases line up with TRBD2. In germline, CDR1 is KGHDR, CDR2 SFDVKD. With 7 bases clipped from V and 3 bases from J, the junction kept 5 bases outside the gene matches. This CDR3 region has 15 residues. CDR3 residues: CATRGLAEDYNEQFF. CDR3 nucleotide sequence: TGTGCCACCAGAGGACTAGCGGAAGACTACAATGAGCAGTTCTTC.

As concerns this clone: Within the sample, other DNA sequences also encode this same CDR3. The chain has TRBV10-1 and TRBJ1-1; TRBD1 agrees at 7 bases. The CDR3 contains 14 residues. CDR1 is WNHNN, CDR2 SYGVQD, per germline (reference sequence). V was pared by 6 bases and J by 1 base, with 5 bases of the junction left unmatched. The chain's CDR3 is CASRAGTENTEAFF. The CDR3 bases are TGCGCCAGCAGAGCCGGGACAGAGAACACTGAAGCTTTCTTT.

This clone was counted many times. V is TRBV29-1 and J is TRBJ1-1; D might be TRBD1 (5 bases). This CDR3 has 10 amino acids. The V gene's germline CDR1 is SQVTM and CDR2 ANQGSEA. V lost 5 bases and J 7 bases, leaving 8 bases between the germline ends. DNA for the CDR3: TGCAGCGTTATGACAGTTGAAGCTTTCTTT. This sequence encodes CSVMTVEAFF.

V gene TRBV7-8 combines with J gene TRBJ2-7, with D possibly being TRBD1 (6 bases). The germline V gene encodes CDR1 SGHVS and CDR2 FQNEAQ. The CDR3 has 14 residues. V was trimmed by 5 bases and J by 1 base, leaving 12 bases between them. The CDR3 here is CASSELGQSYEQYF. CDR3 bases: TGTGCCAGCAGCGAACTCGGACAGTCCTACGAGCAGTACTTC.

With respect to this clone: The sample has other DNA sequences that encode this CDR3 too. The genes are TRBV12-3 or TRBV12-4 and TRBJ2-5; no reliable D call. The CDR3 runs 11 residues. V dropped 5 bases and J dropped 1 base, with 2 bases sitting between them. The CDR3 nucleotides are TGTGCCAGCAGTCTCCAAGAGACCCAGTACTTC. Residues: CASSLQETQYF.

CDR3 region: CASSYSMVTGELFF. CDR3 bases: TGTGCCAGCAGCTATAGCATGGTCACCGGGGAGCTGTTTTTT. This chain links TRBV7-2 with TRBJ2-2; D is ambiguous. The CDR3 has 14 residues. V lost 4 bases, J lost 4 bases, and 10 bases lay in between. Germline CDR1 and CDR2: SGHTA and FQGNSA.

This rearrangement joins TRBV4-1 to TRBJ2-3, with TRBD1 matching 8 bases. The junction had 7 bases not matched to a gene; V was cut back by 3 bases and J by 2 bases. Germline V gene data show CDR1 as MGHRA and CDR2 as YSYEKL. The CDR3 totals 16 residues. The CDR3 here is CASSQVPGQATDTQYF. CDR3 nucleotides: TGCGCCAGCAGCCAGGTTCCGGGACAGGCCACAGATACGCAGTATTTT.

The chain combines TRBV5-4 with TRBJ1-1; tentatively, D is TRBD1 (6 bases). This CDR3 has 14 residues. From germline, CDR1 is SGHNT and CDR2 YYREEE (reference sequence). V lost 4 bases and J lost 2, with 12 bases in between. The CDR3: CASSVGQYNTEAFF. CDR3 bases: TGTGCCAGCAGCGTGGGACAATATAACACTGAAGCTTTCTTT.

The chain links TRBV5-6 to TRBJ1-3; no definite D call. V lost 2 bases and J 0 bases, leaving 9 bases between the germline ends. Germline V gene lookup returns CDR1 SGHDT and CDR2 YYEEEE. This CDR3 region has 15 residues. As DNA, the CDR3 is TGTGCCAGCAGCTTCGGCGGCTCCTCTGGAAACACCATATATTTT. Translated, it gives CASSFGGSSGNTIYF.

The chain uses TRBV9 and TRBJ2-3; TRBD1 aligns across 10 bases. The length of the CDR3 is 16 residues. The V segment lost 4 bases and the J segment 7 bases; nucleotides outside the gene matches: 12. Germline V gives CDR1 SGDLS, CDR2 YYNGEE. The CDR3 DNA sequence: TGTGCCAGCAGCCCGAGTGGTGGGACAGGGGCATATACGCAGTATTTT. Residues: CASSPSGGTGAYTQYF.

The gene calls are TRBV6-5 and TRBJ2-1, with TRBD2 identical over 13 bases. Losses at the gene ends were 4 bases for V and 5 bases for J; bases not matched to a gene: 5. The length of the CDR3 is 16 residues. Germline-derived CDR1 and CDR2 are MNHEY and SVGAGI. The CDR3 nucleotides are TGTGCCAGCAGTTTTAGGACTAGCGGGGGCCACAATGAGCAGTTCTTC. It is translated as CASSFRTSGGHNEQFF.

The CDR3 here is CASSGEGRDQPQHF. CDR3 nucleotide sequence: TGTGCCAGCAGTGGCGAAGGGAGGGATCAGCCCCAGCATTTT. The chain joins TRBV2 to TRBJ1-5; no clear D gene. Trimming left V 4 bases short and J 5 bases short, with 12 bases between. The CDR3 covers 14 residues. The germline CDR1 and CDR2 sequences are SNHLY and FYNNEI.

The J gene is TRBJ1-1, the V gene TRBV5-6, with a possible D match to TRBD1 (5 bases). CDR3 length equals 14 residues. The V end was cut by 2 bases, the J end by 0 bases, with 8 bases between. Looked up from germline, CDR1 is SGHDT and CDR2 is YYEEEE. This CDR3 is CASSFTTVNTEAFF. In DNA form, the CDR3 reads TGTGCCAGCAGCTTCACGACAGTGAACACTGAAGCTTTCTTT. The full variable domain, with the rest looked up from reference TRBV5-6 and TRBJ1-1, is DAGVTQSPTHLIKTRGQQVTLRCSPKSGHDTVSWYQQALGQGPQFIFQYYEEEERQRGNFPDRFSGHQFPNYSSELNVNALLLGDSALYLCASSFTTVNTEAFFGQGTRLTVV.

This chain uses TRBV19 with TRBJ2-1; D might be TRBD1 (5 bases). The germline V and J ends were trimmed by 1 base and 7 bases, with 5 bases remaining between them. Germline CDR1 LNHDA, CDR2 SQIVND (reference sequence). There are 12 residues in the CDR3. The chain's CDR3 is CASSIAGNEQFF. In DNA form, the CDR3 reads TGTGCCAGTAGTATAGCAGGGAATGAGCAGTTCTTC.

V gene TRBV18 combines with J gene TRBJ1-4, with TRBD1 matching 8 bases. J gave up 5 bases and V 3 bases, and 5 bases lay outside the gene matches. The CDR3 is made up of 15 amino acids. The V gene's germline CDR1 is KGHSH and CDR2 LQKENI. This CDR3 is CASSPRTGMNEKLFF. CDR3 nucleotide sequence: TGTGCCAGCTCACCTCGGACAGGGATGAATGAAAAACTGTTTTTT. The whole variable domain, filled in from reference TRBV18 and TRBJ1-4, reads NAGVMQNPRHLVRRRGQEARLRCSPMKGHSHVYWYRQLPEEGLKFMVYLQKENIIDESGMPKERFSAEFPKEGPSILRIQQVVRGDSAAYFCASSPRTGMNEKLFFGSGTQLSVL.

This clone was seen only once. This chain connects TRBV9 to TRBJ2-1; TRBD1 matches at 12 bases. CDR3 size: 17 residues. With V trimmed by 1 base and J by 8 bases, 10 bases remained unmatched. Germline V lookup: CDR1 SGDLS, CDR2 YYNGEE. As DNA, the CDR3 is TGTGCCAGCAGCGTAACCCGGGACAGGGGGCTTGGCGATGAGCAGTTCTTC. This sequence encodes CASSVTRDRGLGDEQFF.

The CDR3 region is CASRLGLAGSPTDTQYF. CDR3 nucleotide sequence: TGTGCAAGTCGCTTAGGACTAGCGGGGAGTCCCACAGATACGCAGTATTTT. The chain combines TRBV12-2 with TRBJ2-3; TRBD2 is the table's D call and was not checked against the DNA. TRBV12-2 is described as a pseudogene. CDR3 length equals 17 residues.

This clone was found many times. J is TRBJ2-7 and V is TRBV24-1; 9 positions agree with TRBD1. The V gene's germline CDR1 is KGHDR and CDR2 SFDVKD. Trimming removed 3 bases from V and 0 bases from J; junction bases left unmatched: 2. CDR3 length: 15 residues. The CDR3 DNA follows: TGTGCCACCAGTGATCCGGGACAGGGCTCCTACGAGCAGTACTTC. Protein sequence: CATSDPGQGSYEQYF.

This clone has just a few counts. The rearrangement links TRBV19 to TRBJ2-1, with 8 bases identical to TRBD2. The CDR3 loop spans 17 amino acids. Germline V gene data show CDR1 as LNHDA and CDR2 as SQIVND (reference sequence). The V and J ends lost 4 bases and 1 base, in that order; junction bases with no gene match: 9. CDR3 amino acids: CASSTFSLAASYNEQFF. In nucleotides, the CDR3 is TGTGCCAGTAGTACTTTCTCACTAGCGGCATCCTACAATGAGCAGTTCTTC.

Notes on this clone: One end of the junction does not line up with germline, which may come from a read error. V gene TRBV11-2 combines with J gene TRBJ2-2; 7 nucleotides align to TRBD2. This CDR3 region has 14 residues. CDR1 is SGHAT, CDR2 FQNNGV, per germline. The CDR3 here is CSSAGWQNAGELFF. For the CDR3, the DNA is TGTTCATCAGCGGGGTGGCAGAACGCCGGGGAGCTGTTTTTT.

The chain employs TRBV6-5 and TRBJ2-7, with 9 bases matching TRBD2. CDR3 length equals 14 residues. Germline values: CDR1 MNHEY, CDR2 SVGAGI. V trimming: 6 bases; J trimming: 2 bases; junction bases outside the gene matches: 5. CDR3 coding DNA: TGTGCCAGCAGGAGTAGCGGGGGTACCTACGAGCAGTACTTC. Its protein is CASRSSGGTYEQYF.

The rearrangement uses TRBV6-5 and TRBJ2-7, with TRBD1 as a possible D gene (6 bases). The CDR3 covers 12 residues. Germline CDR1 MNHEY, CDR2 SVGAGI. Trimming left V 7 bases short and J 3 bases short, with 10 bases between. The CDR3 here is CASNTGFYEQYF. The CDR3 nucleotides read TGTGCCAGCAACACAGGGTTCTACGAGCAGTACTTC.